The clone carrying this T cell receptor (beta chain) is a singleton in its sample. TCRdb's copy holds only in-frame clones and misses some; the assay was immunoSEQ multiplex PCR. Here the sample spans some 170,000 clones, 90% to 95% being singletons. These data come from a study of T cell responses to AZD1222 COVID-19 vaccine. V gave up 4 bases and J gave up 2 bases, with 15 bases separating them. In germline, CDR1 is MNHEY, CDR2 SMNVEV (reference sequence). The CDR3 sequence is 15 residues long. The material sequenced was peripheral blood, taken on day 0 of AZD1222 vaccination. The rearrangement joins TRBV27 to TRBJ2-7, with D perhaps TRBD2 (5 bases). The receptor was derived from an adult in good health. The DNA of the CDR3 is TGTGCCAGCAGTTCCCCCCACCGGGGAGCCTACGAGCAGTACTTC. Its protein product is CASSSPHRGAYEQYF.